This TCR beta chain was sequenced in a study of T cell repertoires in cytomegalovirus infection (dated by TCRdb to between 2019 and 2020). Looking at the study overall: The HLA type of each donor mattered for the analysis, because public TCR beta signatures pointed to carriage of CMV infection along with the matching HLA type.

Overall study results and their limits: The ex vivo response was dominated by HLA-C-restricted CMV-specific TCR beta clonotypes, which also provided the single most frequent clonotype in two of eight donors. Cumulative frequency of public TCR beta family members discriminated carriers of CMV infection plus the relevant HLA type in this cohort and an independent 352-donor cohort.

For this chain, trimming is 3 bases at the V end and 10 bases at the J end, and the number of junction bases without a gene match is 4. CDR1 and CDR2 are drawn from the germline V gene (reference sequence): LNHDA, SQIVND. Including the terminal cysteine and phenylalanine, the CDR3 comprises 14 residues. The retained sequence is limited to the CDR3, 42 bases, with the frame set at the first base. Data came from an Illumina HiSeq 1500. TCRdb trimmed public reads at Q25 via fastp, called clones via MiXCR and kept in-frame beta chains. Records with the same CDR3 protein are collapsed into one entry carrying the most frequent genes and DNA. In this sample the table shows a few hundred thousand distinct CDR3 sequences, over 7.5% of which occur a single time. Together, the top ten hold 4.3% of the sample. This clonotype was seen ten or more times. No cognate antigen has been identified for it. No base-level quality is on record; no much larger clone is a single base apart.

The specimen was PBMCs. The chain was built from TRBV19 and TRBJ1-6; 9 bases in the middle match TRBD1. The sequence was collected from a human donor in good health (CMV status not recorded). Some clones in this sample may be carry-over from other donors' samples. The DNA sequence is given as TGTGCCAGTAGTATCGACAGGGGGGAGTCACCCCTCCACTTT. This gives the protein CASSIDRGESPLHF.